This T cell receptor beta chain was found in a study of identical twins. Overall study findings and caveats: Out-of-frame alpha sequences that twins shared showed excess low generation probability.

This clonotype has a handful of counts. Its antigen is unknown. The CDR3 has 14 amino acids. From germline, CDR1 is LNHNV and CDR2 YYDKDF (reference sequence). With 8 bases removed from V and 2 bases from J, the gap between germline ends came to 15 bases. TCRdb recomputed calls from the 5' RACE reads with MiXCR, one row per CDR3 protein. The table shows under 800,000 distinct CDR3 sequences, with approximately 22% occurring only once. These data were likewise used in another study, on T cells expressing NK-cell markers. That work contributes: Restricting sorting to alpha-beta TCR T cells was achieved in several experiments by an anti-gamma-delta TCR antibody.

The source is a woman aged 18-29 years in good health. Sequenced input: PBMCs. The chain joins TRBV15 to TRBJ1-2; weak D call: TRBD1 (5 bases). CDR3 bases: TGTGCCACCGGCCAGACAGTGCAGAACTATGGCTACACCTTC. Translation: CATGQTVQNYGYTF.